The subject of this entry is one T cell receptor (beta chain). The target antigen is unknown. J gave up 7 bases and V 2 bases, and 10 bases lay outside the gene matches. The CDR3 extends over 15 amino acids. Germline CDR1 GTSNPN, CDR2 SVGIG (reference sequence). The sample belongs to a study of OX40 agonist ivuxolimab in advanced cancers. For the study at large: Mean age 60 years, range about 23 to 80; approximately 80% male. Study-wide results and caveats: CD8+ T cells were the subset that, on average, had more expanded clones than CD4+.

The method was immunoSEQ multiplex PCR; TCRdb's version includes in-frame clones alone and lacks a portion of them. This table holds 30,000 to 35,000 clones, 81% found once. This TCR was sampled from an adult with an advanced solid tumor such as melanoma, head and neck, liver or kidney cancer. The source was CD4+ or CD8+ T cells sorted from blood, collected in a trial of the OX40 agonist ivuxolimab. V is TRBV30 and J is TRBJ1-5, with 8 nucleotides matching TRBD1. The CDR3 reads CAWSTGQAFGQPQHF. CDR3 DNA: TGTGCCTGGAGTACGGGACAGGCCTTCGGGCAGCCCCAGCATTTT.